One sample yielded the 9 T cell receptor beta chains listed below, sequenced in a study of cytomegalovirus exposure and HLA in healthy donors. Both 60 Vbeta primers and 13 Jbeta primers went into the PCR. Produced via immunoSEQ multiplex PCR; TCRdb's table is partial and in-frame only. The table lists 150,000 to 180,000 clones, 70% to 90% of them singletons, with roughly 2.4% in the top ten. Input material: PBMCs. The receptors were sampled from a woman under 30 in good health and CMV-seronegative.

The chain is built from TRBV6-5 and TRBJ1-2, with 7 bases that match TRBD1. The germline gives CDR1 MNHEY, CDR2 SVGAGI. V shed 0 bases and J 6 bases; nucleotides not matched to a gene: 4. CDR3 length: 14 residues. For the CDR3, the DNA is TGTGCCAGCAGTTACTCGTTACAGGGGAATGGCTACACCTTC. Its protein product is CASSYSLQGNGYTF.

The genes are TRBV10-3 and TRBJ2-3; TRBD2 matches 11 bases. The CDR3 length is 15 residues. CDR1 and CDR2 from the germline V gene are ENHRY and SYGVKD. Trimming removed 6 bases from V and 2 bases from J; junction bases left unmatched: 4. CDR3 in amino acids: CAIRTSGAITDTQYF. The CDR3 nucleotides are TGTGCCATCAGGACTAGCGGGGCAATCACAGATACGCAGTATTTT.

This chain links TRBV5-1 with TRBJ2-1; 10 bases line up with TRBD1. V gave up 0 bases and J gave up 4 bases; unmatched junction bases: 1. The germline V gene has CDR1 SGHRS and CDR2 YFSETQ. The CDR3 covers 15 residues. CDR3: CASSLGGQGYNEQFF. As DNA, the CDR3 is TGCGCCAGCAGCTTGGGGGGACAGGGGTACAATGAGCAGTTCTTC.

The chain joins TRBV30 to TRBJ2-1; perhaps TRBD2 as D (6 bases). With 0 bases removed from V and 7 bases from J, the gap between germline ends came to 10 bases. Germline CDR1 GTSNPN, CDR2 SVGIG (reference sequence). The CDR3 sequence is 13 residues long. The CDR3 sequence is CAWSVMGGNEQFF. The CDR3 DNA sequence: TGTGCCTGGAGTGTAATGGGGGGAAATGAGCAGTTCTTC.

This chain joins TRBV6-5 and TRBJ2-7; possible D gene TRBD2, 6 bases. CDR3 length equals 14 residues. Germline V lookup: CDR1 MNHEY, CDR2 SVGAGI. The ends were cut back, 0 bases at V and 5 bases at J, with 11 bases in the middle. The CDR3 DNA is TGTGCCAGCAGTTACTCCGGGGGTCGGGACGAGCAGTACTTC. Its translation: CASSYSGGRDEQYF.

The CDR3 DNA reads as TGTGCCAGTAGGACAGGGAAGGGTGGCTACACCTTC. Protein: CASRTGKGGYTF. The rearrangement joins TRBV19 to TRBJ1-2; 7 positions match TRBD1. Germline V gives CDR1 LNHDA, CDR2 SQIVND (reference sequence). Trimming at V came to 6 bases and at J to 7 bases, leaving 5 bases not matched to a gene. This CDR3 is built from 12 residues.

The chain joins TRBV5-4 to TRBJ2-2; possible D gene TRBD2, 6 bases. The CDR3 has 15 residues. Germline V lookup: CDR1 SGHNT, CDR2 YYREEE (reference sequence). V was cut by 0 bases and J by 5 bases, with 11 bases left in between. DNA for the CDR3: TGTGCCAGCAGCTTGGGGAGGGGAACGACCGGGGAGCTGTTTTTT. It encodes CASSLGRGTTGELFF.

The genes are TRBV18 and TRBJ1-2; D might be TRBD1 (6 bases). V shed 4 bases and J shed 4 bases, with 13 bases lying between them. Germline V gives CDR1 KGHSH, CDR2 LQKENI. The CDR3 is 14 residues long. The CDR3 bases are TGTGCCAGCTCACACAGGGATCTGGGCTATGGCTACACCTTC. Its translation is CASSHRDLGYGYTF.

The chain uses TRBV30 and TRBJ2-1; 11 bases fit TRBD2. The V and J ends lost 1 base and 9 bases, in that order; junction bases with no gene match: 2. The CDR3 covers 13 residues. Germline CDR1 is GTSNPN and CDR2 is SVGIG (reference sequence). The CDR3 sequence: CAWSGLAGGEQFF. The DNA for the CDR3 is TGTGCCTGGAGTGGCCTAGCGGGAGGTGAGCAGTTCTTC.